This TCR beta chain was recorded in a study of metastatic and nonmetastatic thyroid tumors (dated by TCRdb to about 2020). General notes on the study: Repertoires from peripheral blood and from tumor or nodule tissue samples of malignant and benign thyroid patients were compared. Points the paper makes about the study in general: TCR beta diversity was reported as significantly higher in malignant tumors than in benign nodules, in both blood and tumor samples.

This clone was counted only a few times. Its antigen is still unknown. Base-call qualities are not available, and no considerably larger clone is one nucleotide away. No treatment had been received by any patient before thyroid surgery. The study retrospectively analysed patient clinical samples collected from about 2012 to 2019 using T-cell receptor beta sequencing. Library preparation used PCR. The instrument was an Illumina HiSeq 4000. High-throughput sequencing was used to profile the TCR beta-chain CDR3 region of every patient. The published analysis was carried out like this. Drawing on CDR3 differences between clinicopathological groups, the researchers built a classifier meant to tell apart patients with distant-metastatic papillary thyroid cancer. To measure repertoire diversity the researchers used the Shannon index, while the Morisita-Horn index served to gauge how similar the tumor and blood repertoires were. TCRdb reanalyzed the raw reads on its own, using fastp at Q25 for trimming and MiXCR for clone calling, and kept in-frame beta chains. The V and J calls follow TCRdb's processing rather than the paper's. This sample lists thousands of clones; 33% were detected once. The ten top clones hold approximately 40% of the sample.

V is reduced by 4 bases and J by 0 bases, leaving a spacing of 7 bases between them. The germline V gene provides CDR1 MGHDK and CDR2 SYGVNS. The CDR3 has 13 amino acids, counting the end cysteine and phenylalanine. Just CDR3 DNA is preserved here, 39 bases in frame from base 1. This receptor was obtained from a male donor with papillary thyroid cancer or a benign thyroid nodule (not recorded which). Some clones in this sample may be carry-over from other donors' samples. Sequenced: adjacent normal tissue. The V and J genes are TRBV25-1 and TRBJ2-7; the D gene is unclear. The CDR3 protein is CASSAYISYEQYF. The DNA sequence is TGTGCCAGCAGTGCCTACATCTCCTACGAGCAGTACTTC.